The 27 T cell receptor beta chains given below trace back to one sample, sequenced in a study of CD4 T cells in relation to SARS-CoV-2 and coronaviruses. The data were produced by immunoSEQ multiplex PCR, yet TCRdb's version contains in-frame clones alone and is incomplete. Found here are some 64,000 clones, about 94% of them singletons; the top ten hold roughly 0.14%. The unexposed donors gave CD4+ T cells in about 2011-2018, prior to COVID-19. Sample: naive CD4+ T cells from PBMCs. Subset of the sample: naive CD4+ T cells isolated by negative enrichment. These receptor sequences come from a human donor in good health.

J is TRBJ2-7 and V is TRBV28; D possibly corresponds to TRBD1 (6 bases). CDR1 is MDHEN, CDR2 SYDVKM, per germline. CDR3 length: 11 residues. CDR3 sequence (DNA): TGTGCTACACAGGGATACTACGAGCAGTACTTC. Protein sequence: CATQGYYEQYF.

The rearrangement links TRBV27 to TRBJ2-3; tentative D call: TRBD2 (5 bases). CDR3 length: 16 amino acids. Germline V gene data show CDR1 as MNHEY and CDR2 as SMNVEV (reference sequence). V was trimmed by 2 bases and J by 6 bases, leaving 18 bases between them. The CDR3 protein is CASSLELRGRADTQYF. The DNA for the CDR3 is TGTGCCAGCAGTTTAGAATTGAGAGGGCGAGCGGATACGCAGTATTTT.

The gene calls are TRBV5-1 and TRBJ2-3, with 7 bases lining up with TRBD2. The CDR3 runs 15 residues. Germline assignment: CDR1 SGHRS and CDR2 YFSETQ. The J segment lost 0 bases and the V segment lost 4 bases, leaving 5 bases of the junction unmatched. The CDR3 sequence: CASSTSAPSTDTQYF. As DNA, the CDR3 is TGCGCCAGCAGCACTAGCGCACCTAGCACAGATACGCAGTATTTT.

The rearrangement joins TRBV19 to TRBJ2-1, with 7 bases that match TRBD2. The germline V gene has CDR1 LNHDA and CDR2 SQIVND (reference sequence). J gave up 0 bases and V 3 bases, and 2 bases lay outside the gene matches. CDR3 size: 15 residues. CDR3 residues: CASSMGGSSYNEQFF. The CDR3 DNA is TGTGCCAGTAGTATGGGCGGGAGCTCCTACAATGAGCAGTTCTTC.

The J gene is TRBJ2-1, the V gene TRBV27, with 9 bases that match TRBD2. The V gene's germline CDR1 is MNHEY and CDR2 SMNVEV (reference sequence). J was trimmed by 3 bases and V by 8 bases; bases with no gene match: 8. The CDR3 has 15 amino acids. DNA for the CDR3: TGTGCCAGCCGACTGGTGACTAGCGGCTACAATGAGCAGTTCTTC. Protein product: CASRLVTSGYNEQFF.

As DNA, the CDR3 is TGTGCCAGCAGTGAAGCTTGGAGCGGGAGGCTAGGTTGGCCAGATACGCAGTATTTT. Protein product: CASSEAWSGRLGWPDTQYF. The V and J genes are TRBV6-1 and TRBJ2-3; TRBD2 matches at 9 bases. V dropped 0 bases and J dropped 4; count of bases not matched to a gene: 14. CDR3 size: 19 residues. Looked up from germline, CDR1 is MNHNS and CDR2 is SASEGT.

This clone was seen once. The rearrangement uses TRBV5-5 and TRBJ2-7, with 10 positions matching TRBD2. The junction had 8 bases not matched to a gene; V was cut back by 5 bases and J by 6 bases. The CDR3 extends over 14 amino acids. CDR1 and CDR2 from the germline V gene are SGHKS and YYEKEE (reference sequence). CDR3 coding DNA: TGTGCCAGCAGGAAAGCGGGAGGGGGTGGCGAGCAGTACTTC. It is translated as CASRKAGGGGEQYF.

This clone came up once. This chain connects TRBV28 to TRBJ2-3, with TRBD2 matching 8 bases. The CDR3 has 17 residues. Per the germline V gene, CDR1 is MDHEN and CDR2 is SYDVKM. V lost 4 bases, J lost 2 bases, and 11 bases stayed unmatched. The CDR3 here is CASSYSLGAGDTDTQYF. The CDR3, as DNA: TGTGCCAGCAGTTACTCCTTAGGAGCGGGGGACACAGATACGCAGTATTTT.

V gene TRBV19 combines with J gene TRBJ2-7; 8 bases are a match to TRBD2. Germline V CDR1 and CDR2: LNHDA, SQIVND (reference sequence). Trimming cost V 9 bases and J 3 bases; bases outside gene matches: 19. CDR3 size: 17 residues. The CDR3: CASRPGGGGGRNYEQYF. The CDR3 DNA reads as TGTGCCAGCCGTCCCGGCGGGGGCGGCGGGAGGAACTACGAGCAGTACTTC.

This clone was recorded once. The chain is built from TRBV6-5 and TRBJ2-7; 7 positions match TRBD1. After removal of 5 bases from V and 1 base from J, the junction contained 2 bases not matched to a gene. Per germline, CDR1 MNHEY and CDR2 SVGAGI. The CDR3 contains 13 residues. CDR3 nucleotides: TGTGCCAGCAGTCAACAGGGGTCCTACGAGCAGTACTTC. This gives the protein CASSQQGSYEQYF.

The genes are TRBV18 and TRBJ1-5; D remains unclear. V lost 5 bases, J lost 1 base, and 12 bases lay in between. The CDR3 loop spans 15 amino acids. Germline V gives CDR1 KGHSH, CDR2 LQKENI. DNA for the CDR3: TGTGCCAGCTCAGAAGGGTCCGGGAGCAATCAGCCCCAGCATTTT. Encoded protein: CASSEGSGSNQPQHF.

The CDR3 sequence is CSTRDRDVYGYTF. CDR3 in DNA: TGCAGCACCCGGGACAGGGATGTCTATGGCTACACCTTC. V and J are TRBV29-1 and TRBJ1-2; 9 nucleotides agree with TRBD1. J lost 4 bases, V lost 8 bases, and 8 bases had no gene match. The germline CDR1 and CDR2 sequences are SQVTM and ANQGSEA. The CDR3 extends over 13 amino acids.

The rearrangement links TRBV6-1 to TRBJ2-3; 7 nucleotides agree with TRBD2. The germline V gene has CDR1 MNHNS and CDR2 SASEGT. This CDR3 spans 15 amino acids. The V and J ends lost 0 bases and 4 bases, in that order; junction bases with no gene match: 4. CDR3: CASSEAGAGADTQYF. CDR3 nucleotide sequence: TGTGCCAGCAGTGAAGCGGGCGCGGGGGCAGATACGCAGTATTTT.

The J gene is TRBJ2-3, the V gene TRBV5-1; 7 bases line up with TRBD2. The CDR3 runs 15 residues. V was pared by 4 bases and J by 0 bases, with 5 bases of the junction left unmatched. Germline V gene data show CDR1 as SGHRS and CDR2 as YFSETQ. CDR3 sequence (DNA): TGCGCCAGCAGCCCCGTAGCGGGCAGCACAGATACGCAGTATTTT. Translating it yields CASSPVAGSTDTQYF.

Only one count was recorded for this clone. The chain recombines TRBV28 with TRBJ1-5; a weak D match, TRBD1 (5 bases). Per the germline V gene, CDR1 is MDHEN and CDR2 is SYDVKM. The CDR3 contains 17 residues. V was cut by 2 bases and J by 2 bases, with 16 bases left in between. This chain's CDR3 is CASSLIPAGEGNQPQHF. CDR3 nucleotides: TGTGCCAGCAGTTTAATTCCGGCGGGGGAAGGCAATCAGCCCCAGCATTTT.

V usage is TRBV19 and J usage is TRBJ1-5; D uncertain. Germline V gives CDR1 LNHDA, CDR2 SQIVND (reference sequence). The CDR3 spans 14 residues. V was trimmed by 4 bases and J by 0 bases, leaving 7 bases between them. The CDR3 protein is CASSRRDSNQPQHF. CDR3 DNA: TGTGCCAGTAGTAGACGAGATAGCAATCAGCCCCAGCATTTT.

The genes are TRBV28 and TRBJ2-5, with D perhaps matching TRBD1 (6 bases). V was trimmed by 6 bases and J by 1 base, leaving 15 bases between them. The CDR3 runs to 15 residues. Germline V CDR1 and CDR2: MDHEN, SYDVKM. Here the CDR3 DNA reads TGTGCCAGCAGCTTAGGACAGCCGATCCAAGAGACCCAGTACTTC. Protein product: CASSLGQPIQETQYF.

This clone has only one observation. The chain couples TRBV7-2 to TRBJ2-7; D is unresolved. Trimming removed 5 bases from V and 2 bases from J, with 4 bases in between. Per germline, CDR1 SGHTA and CDR2 FQGNSA. The CDR3 is made up of 11 amino acids. The CDR3 DNA is TGTGCCAGCAGCCCGGCCTACGAGCAGTACTTC. It translates to CASSPAYEQYF.

The genes are TRBV7-2 and TRBJ2-5, with 8 bases that match TRBD2. The junction had 11 bases not matched to a gene; V was cut back by 4 bases and J by 4 bases. Germline V lookup: CDR1 SGHTA, CDR2 FQGNSA. This CDR3 region has 16 residues. The CDR3 DNA reads TGTGCCAGCAGCTCGACCCCGGGACTAGGCGGAGAGACCCAGTACTTC. As protein: CASSSTPGLGGETQYF.

The genes are TRBV24-1 and TRBJ2-3; TRBD2 is a possible D gene (6 bases). V lost 8 bases and J lost 1, with 15 bases in between. The CDR3 is 15 amino acids. The germline CDR1 and CDR2 sequences are KGHDR and SFDVKD. The CDR3 here is CATMGGGGGTDTQYF. CDR3 bases: TGTGCCACCATGGGGGGTGGAGGCGGCACAGATACGCAGTATTTT.

This chain uses TRBV5-1 with TRBJ1-1, with unresolved D. Germline CDR1 SGHRS, CDR2 YFSETQ. V lost 1 base to trimming and J lost 0 bases, with 7 bases between them. CDR3 length equals 14 residues. The CDR3 DNA is TGCGCCAGCAGCTTGATCGGGATGAACACTGAAGCTTTCTTT. Amino acids: CASSLIGMNTEAFF.

The chain carries TRBV5-1 and TRBJ2-2, with 9 bases identical to TRBD1. The length of the CDR3 is 15 residues. CDR1 is SGHRS and CDR2 is YFSETQ in the germline V gene. With V trimmed by 6 bases and J by 5 bases, 8 bases remained unmatched. The chain's CDR3 is CASTTGTGRTGELFF. In DNA form, the CDR3 reads TGCGCCAGCACCACCGGGACAGGGCGGACCGGGGAGCTGTTTTTT.

The gene calls are TRBV28 and TRBJ2-4, with D possibly TRBD1 on 5 matching bases. The CDR3 has 15 residues. Germline V CDR1 and CDR2: MDHEN, SYDVKM. The V end was cut by 5 bases, the J end by 0 bases, with 11 bases between. The CDR3 nucleotides read TGTGCCAGCAGTGCTCAGGGCCTAGCCAAAAACATTCAGTACTTC. Translation gives CASSAQGLAKNIQYF.

This chain joins TRBV7-9 and TRBJ1-3, with TRBD1 matching over 8 bases. Germline assignment: CDR1 SEHNR and CDR2 FQNEAQ (reference sequence). There are 15 residues in the CDR3. V trimming: 4 bases; J trimming: 4 bases; junction bases outside the gene matches: 6. The CDR3 sequence: CASSSQGAIGNTIYF. In nucleotides, the CDR3 is TGTGCCAGCAGCTCCCAGGGGGCAATAGGAAACACCATATATTTT.

The gene calls are TRBV25-1 and TRBJ2-3, with 7 bases lining up with TRBD1. From germline, CDR1 is MGHDK and CDR2 SYGVNS. The CDR3 is made up of 16 amino acids. The ends lost 3 bases at V and 3 bases at J; junction bases unmatched: 9. CDR3 DNA: TGTGCCAGCAGTGAGGGGGTGGGGACAGTTACAGATACGCAGTATTTT. Its translation is CASSEGVGTVTDTQYF.

This rearrangement joins TRBV28 to TRBJ2-7; no firm D call. Looked up from germline, CDR1 is MDHEN and CDR2 is SYDVKM. V was cut by 8 bases and J by 4 bases, with 9 bases left in between. The CDR3 is 11 amino acids. CDR3 in amino acids: CASLSLYEQYF. The CDR3 region has the DNA TGTGCCAGCCTTAGCTTGTACGAGCAGTACTTC.

This clone was seen a single time. J is TRBJ2-1 and V is TRBV4-1; no clear D gene. V lost 3 bases, J lost 5 bases, and 20 bases lay in between. CDR1 MGHRA and CDR2 YSYEKL come from the germline V gene. The CDR3 is made up of 17 amino acids. The CDR3 DNA reads as TGCGCCAGCAGCCAGGCCCGGGTTGTGCGGTCCAACAATGAGCAGTTCTTC. This codes for CASSQARVVRSNNEQFF.